What follows are 2 T cell receptor beta chains derived from one specimen sequenced in a study of tumor-infiltrating lymphocytes in primary liver carcinoma. Starting from around 510 ng of total RNA, TCR beta cDNA was produced with a primer in the constant region. Amplification in three nested multiplex PCR rounds with slightly modified ARM-PCR gave rise to TCR beta libraries. In the first two PCR rounds, TRBV1-TRBV30 forward primers were paired with a C-beta reverse primer, and each round lasted about 9 cycles. TCRdb used MiXCR to reprocess the multiplex PCR reads, holding one entry per CDR3 protein. The sample lists 99,000 or so distinct CDR3 sequences, around three quarters occurring once. The roughly 18-34 mg bulk tissue piece was not sorted before simultaneous RNA and DNA extraction. Sequenced input: liver tumor tissue from sampling region 5. The subset denotes: tumor region T5, tumor centre. The source of these receptors is a woman aged 55-75 years with primary liver carcinoma and hepatitis B virus infection.

Concerning this clonotype: The junction shows a germline mismatch at one end, possibly a read error. The chain is built from TRBV24-1 and TRBJ2-6; either TRBD1 or TRBD2 may supply D (5 bases each). This CDR3 region has 14 residues. Germline V gene sequence: CDR1 KGHDR, CDR2 SFDVKD. The DNA of the CDR3 is TGTGTCACCAGTGGGGGCTCTGGGGCCAACGTCCTGACTTTC. Its translation is CVTSGGSGANVLTF.

This clonotype was seen a handful of times. The chain is built from TRBV28 and TRBJ2-1; 16 bases map to TRBD2. J was trimmed by 5 bases and V by 5 bases; bases with no gene match: 15. The CDR3 loop spans 20 amino acids. Germline V gene lookup returns CDR1 MDHEN and CDR2 SYDVKM. This chain's CDR3 is CASSPGTSGRGYPSHNEQFF. CDR3 nucleotide sequence: TGTGCCAGCAGTCCGGGGACTAGCGGGAGGGGGTACCCATCACACAATGAGCAGTTCTTC. The variable domain in full, completed from reference TRBV28 and TRBJ2-1, reads DVKVTQSSRYLVKRTGEKVFLECVQDMDHENMFWYRQDPGLGLRLIYFSYDVKMKEKGDIPEGYSVSREKKERFSLILESASTNQTSMYLCASSPGTSGRGYPSHNEQFFGPGTRLTVL.